These T cell receptor beta chains were read from a single sample in a study of CD8+CD57+ T cells in acquired aplastic anemia. TCRdb used MiXCR to reprocess the reads, holding one entry per CDR3 protein. Among about 220,000 distinct CDR3 sequences listed, approximately 35% were seen once. Sequencing was carried out using sorted CD4+, CD8+, or CD8+CD57+ T cells (not recorded which) from PBMCs. These receptor sequences come from a human donor in good health, serving as a control. The CDR3 runs from the conserved cysteine through the conserved F or W. Each record gives: CDR3 protein, CDR3 DNA, clone size, D gene, CDR3 length, V gene, J gene. A D gene is named only where the DNA matches it firmly. Not every row has a clone size; where given, it reads once, few, many or a size class.

CDR3: CASSEVPSTDTQYF
DNA: TGTGCCAGCAGTGAGGTTCCGAGCACAGATACGCAGTATTTT
size: many
D: -
length: 14
V: TRBV2
J: TRBJ2-3

CDR3: CASRKIQTTNEKLFF
DNA: TGCGCCAGCCGGAAGATACAGACAACTAATGAAAAACTGTTTTTT
size: -
D: -
length: 15
V: TRBV4-1
J: TRBJ1-4

CDR3: CASSITGGGGTEAFF
DNA: TGTGCCAGTAGTATAACCGGGGGAGGGGGAACTGAAGCTTTCTTT
size: many
D: -
length: 15
V: TRBV19
J: TRBJ1-1

CDR3: CASRGGDLGSYEQYF
DNA: TGTGCCAGCAGGGGTGGGGATTTAGGATCCTACGAGCAGTACTTC
size: few
D: -
length: 15
V: TRBV6-1
J: TRBJ2-7

CDR3: CASSPWPDSYNEQFF
DNA: TGCGCCAGCAGCCCCTGGCCAGACAGTTACAATGAGCAGTTCTTC
size: -
D: -
length: 15
V: TRBV10-1
J: TRBJ2-1

CDR3: CASSHPLSREQYF
DNA: TGTGCCAGCAGTCACCCACTCAGTCGGGAGCAGTACTTC
size: -
D: -
length: 13
V: TRBV5-4
J: TRBJ2-7

CDR3: CASSEWAFPVAKNIQYF
DNA: TGTGCCAGCAGTGAATGGGCCTTCCCCGTAGCCAAAAACATTCAGTACTTC
size: -
D: -
length: 17
V: TRBV6-1
J: TRBJ2-4

CDR3: CASSLMREETQYF
DNA: TGTGCCAGCAGCTTAATGCGGGAAGAGACCCAGTACTTC
size: many
D: -
length: 13
V: TRBV7-2
J: TRBJ2-5

CDR3: CASSPRDGGTDTQYF
DNA: TGTGCCAGCAGCCCTAGGGACGGAGGCACAGATACGCAGTATTTT
size: few
D: -
length: 15
V: TRBV3-1
J: TRBJ2-3

CDR3: CSVLTSGSGTQYF
DNA: TGCAGCGTCCTAACTAGCGGGAGTGGTACGCAGTATTTT
size: many
D: TRBD2
length: 13
V: TRBV29-1
J: TRBJ2-3

CDR3: CASSFSAAGANVLTF
DNA: TGTGCCAGCAGCTTTTCGGCAGCAGGGGCCAACGTCCTGACTTTC
size: many
D: -
length: 15
V: TRBV7-9
J: TRBJ2-6

CDR3: CSAGGTGSGDEQFF
DNA: TGCAGCGCGGGGGGGACAGGGTCTGGAGATGAGCAGTTCTTC
size: once
D: -
length: 14
V: TRBV29-1
J: TRBJ2-1

CDR3: CASSTKRGFRLESYEQYF
DNA: TGTGCCAGCAGCACAAAGAGGGGGTTCCGACTTGAATCCTACGAGCAGTACTTC
size: -
D: -
length: 18
V: TRBV3-1
J: TRBJ2-7

CDR3: CASSKTGAGTQYF
DNA: TGTGCCAGTAGTAAGACAGGGGCCGGGACCCAGTACTTC
size: -
D: TRBD1
length: 13
V: TRBV19
J: TRBJ2-5

CDR3: CAISARQGDYGYTF
DNA: TGTGCCATCAGTGCAAGACAGGGGGACTATGGCTACACCTTC
size: -
D: TRBD1
length: 14
V: TRBV10-3
J: TRBJ1-2

CDR3: CASSLGPPRDYGYTF
DNA: TGTGCCAGCAGCTTAGGGCCCCCACGGGACTATGGCTACACCTTC
size: many
D: -
length: 15
V: TRBV7-2
J: TRBJ1-2

CDR3: CATISRAPYSNQPQHF
DNA: TGTGCCACCATATCAAGGGCCCCTTATAGCAATCAGCCCCAGCATTTT
size: many
D: -
length: 16
V: TRBV24-1
J: TRBJ1-5

CDR3: CASSDGGRSGYTF
DNA: TGTGCCAGCAGTGATGGGGGGAGAAGTGGCTACACCTTC
size: -
D: -
length: 13
V: TRBV6-1
J: TRBJ1-2

CDR3: CASSPGKTQYF
DNA: TGTGCCAGCAGCCCAGGGAAGACCCAGTACTTC
size: many
D: -
length: 11
V: TRBV7-9
J: TRBJ2-5

CDR3: CASSEISSGNTIYF
DNA: TGTGCCAGCAGTGAGATTTCCTCTGGAAACACCATATATTTT
size: many
D: -
length: 14
V: TRBV25-1
J: TRBJ1-3

CDR3: CSARDLPGQGIEETQYF
DNA: TGCAGTGCTAGAGATCTACCGGGACAGGGGATTGAAGAGACCCAGTACTTC
size: -
D: TRBD1
length: 17
V: TRBV20-1
J: TRBJ2-5

CDR3: CAGTPQGRGRRTEAFF
DNA: TGTGCCGGCACACCCCAAGGCAGGGGGCGCCGGACTGAAGCTTTCTTT
size: -
D: TRBD1
length: 16
V: TRBV18
J: TRBJ1-1

CDR3: CASSIFAGLEGTF
DNA: TGTGCCAGTAGTATTTTTGCAGGGTTGGAAGGCACCTTC
size: many
D: -
length: 13
V: TRBV19
J: TRBJ1-2

CDR3: CASSLRDRGPYEQYF
DNA: TGCGCCAGCAGCCTCCGGGACAGGGGTCCCTACGAGCAGTACTTC
size: few
D: TRBD1
length: 15
V: TRBV5-1
J: TRBJ2-7

CDR3: CASSFRTSGLNEQFF
DNA: TGCGCCAGCAGCTTCCGGACTAGCGGGCTCAATGAGCAGTTCTTC
size: few
D: TRBD2
length: 15
V: TRBV5-1
J: TRBJ2-1

CDR3: CASSRRVTGELFF
DNA: TGTGCCAGCAGCAGACGGGTAACCGGGGAGCTGTTTTTT
size: -
D: -
length: 13
V: TRBV7-9
J: TRBJ2-2

CDR3: CASRFSTDTQYF
DNA: TGTGCCAGCAGGTTTAGCACAGATACGCAGTATTTT
size: many
D: -
length: 12
V: TRBV7-2
J: TRBJ2-3

CDR3: CASSLSESQYNEQFF
DNA: TGTGCCAGCAGCTTATCTGAAAGTCAATACAATGAGCAGTTCTTC
size: -
D: -
length: 15
V: TRBV7-3
J: TRBJ2-1

CDR3: CASSSWDDAPGYTF
DNA: TGTGCCAGCAGCTCTTGGGACGATGCCCCGGGCTACACCTTC
size: many
D: -
length: 14
V: TRBV13
J: TRBJ1-2

CDR3: CASAEVWSEEQYF
DNA: TGTGCCAGCGCCGAAGTTTGGTCAGAGGAGCAGTACTTC
size: few
D: -
length: 13
V: TRBV18
J: TRBJ2-7

CDR3: CASSDSGGDSSYEQYF
DNA: TGTGCCAGCAGTGATAGTGGGGGGGACTCCTCCTACGAGCAGTACTTC
size: -
D: TRBD2
length: 16
V: TRBV11-1
J: TRBJ2-7

CDR3: CASSQGVGELGNSPLHF
DNA: TGCGCCAGCAGCCAAGGAGTTGGAGAGTTAGGTAATTCACCCCTCCACTTT
size: -
D: -
length: 17
V: TRBV4-1
J: TRBJ1-6

CDR3: CASSASGTGGDLGYTF
DNA: TGTGCCAGCAGTGCTAGCGGGACAGGGGGCGATCTGGGCTACACCTTC
size: -
D: TRBD1
length: 16
V: TRBV2
J: TRBJ1-2

CDR3: CATSRGGTGTDEQYF
DNA: TGTGCCACCAGCAGGGGTGGGACAGGGACCGACGAGCAGTACTTC
size: once
D: TRBD1
length: 15
V: TRBV15
J: TRBJ2-7

CDR3: CASSQGPGRGNNSPLHF
DNA: TGCGCCAGCAGCCAAGGACCGGGCAGGGGTAACAATTCACCCCTCCACTTT
size: many
D: -
length: 17
V: TRBV4-1
J: TRBJ1-6

CDR3: CASGLVASLSGTDTQYF
DNA: TGTGCTAGTGGTTTGGTAGCCTCCCTAAGCGGCACAGATACGCAGTATTTT
size: few
D: -
length: 17
V: TRBV12-5
J: TRBJ2-3

CDR3: CASSAAASNQPQHF
DNA: TGTGCCAGCAGCGCGGCCGCGAGCAATCAGCCCCAGCATTTT
size: many
D: -
length: 14
V: TRBV5-5
J: TRBJ1-5

CDR3: CATGQGGDMNTEAFF
DNA: TGTGCCACCGGGCAGGGGGGCGACATGAACACTGAAGCTTTCTTT
size: -
D: TRBD1
length: 15
V: TRBV10-3
J: TRBJ1-1

CDR3: CASSFRRGLGNTIYF
DNA: TGTGCCAGCAGCTTCCGCAGGGGGCTCGGAAACACCATATATTTT
size: many
D: TRBD1
length: 15
V: TRBV11-2
J: TRBJ1-3

CDR3: CASSTTRQETQYF
DNA: TGTGCCAGCAGCACTACCCGCCAAGAGACCCAGTACTTC
size: -
D: -
length: 13
V: TRBV7-2
J: TRBJ2-5

CDR3: CASTNLAGEGDEQFF
DNA: TGTGCCAGCACTAATCTAGCGGGAGAGGGGGATGAGCAGTTCTTC
size: -
D: TRBD2
length: 15
V: TRBV12-3/TRBV12-4
J: TRBJ2-1

CDR3: CASSTLGYGYTF
DNA: TGTGCCAGCAGTACACTGGGGTATGGCTACACCTTC
size: many
D: -
length: 12
V: TRBV2
J: TRBJ1-2

CDR3: CASSLGTGGVYGYTF
DNA: TGCGCCAGCAGCCTTGGGACAGGGGGCGTATATGGCTACACCTTC
size: many
D: TRBD1
length: 15
V: TRBV5-1
J: TRBJ1-2

CDR3: CATSRGSREADEQFF
DNA: TGTGCCACCAGCAGAGGGTCGAGGGAGGCCGATGAGCAGTTCTTC
size: many
D: -
length: 15
V: TRBV15
J: TRBJ2-1

CDR3: CASSLEAQENYGYTF
DNA: TGCGCCAGCAGCTTGGAGGCCCAGGAGAACTATGGCTACACCTTC
size: few
D: -
length: 15
V: TRBV5-1
J: TRBJ1-2

CDR3: CASSPGSYSGANVLTF
DNA: TGTGCCAGCAGCCCGGGTTCTTACTCTGGGGCCAACGTCCTGACTTTC
size: many
D: -
length: 16
V: TRBV7-3
J: TRBJ2-6

CDR3: CASSAGDRDASGNTIYF
DNA: TGTGCCAGCAGCGCGGGGGACAGGGACGCCTCTGGAAACACCATATATTTT
size: many
D: TRBD1
length: 17
V: TRBV9
J: TRBJ1-3

CDR3: CSAIRTVIEPQHF
DNA: TGCAGTGCTATACGGACAGTAATAGAGCCCCAGCATTTT
size: -
D: -
length: 13
V: TRBV20-1
J: TRBJ1-5

CDR3: CASSPLGTSSGNTIYF
DNA: TGCGCCAGCAGCCCCCTGGGCACGAGCTCTGGAAACACCATATATTTT
size: few
D: -
length: 16
V: TRBV5-1
J: TRBJ1-3

CDR3: CATSRDPYSNQPQHF
DNA: TGTGCCACCAGCAGAGATCCGTATAGCAATCAGCCCCAGCATTTT
size: many
D: -
length: 15
V: TRBV15
J: TRBJ1-5

CDR3: CASSFRRDRGGGYTF
DNA: TGCGCCAGCAGCTTTAGACGGGACAGGGGGGGCGGTTACACCTTC
size: -
D: TRBD1
length: 15
V: TRBV5-1
J: TRBJ1-2

CDR3: CAWSRQGSGEKLFF
DNA: TGTGCCTGGAGTCGACAGGGGTCAGGCGAAAAACTGTTTTTT
size: few
D: TRBD1
length: 14
V: TRBV30
J: TRBJ1-4

CDR3: CATSDQTSGRRNEQFF
DNA: TGTGCCACCAGTGACCAAACTAGCGGGAGACGGAATGAGCAGTTCTTC
size: once
D: TRBD2
length: 16
V: TRBV24-1
J: TRBJ2-1

CDR3: CATSEPGRNIQYF
DNA: TGTGCCACCAGTGAGCCGGGACGCAACATTCAGTACTTC
size: many
D: -
length: 13
V: TRBV24-1
J: TRBJ2-4

CDR3: CASSNRLGTGQGYTF
DNA: TGTGCCAGCAGCAATCGTTTAGGGACAGGGCAGGGCTACACCTTC
size: few
D: TRBD1
length: 15
V: TRBV12-3/TRBV12-4
J: TRBJ1-2

CDR3: CASSLADRNSGYTF
DNA: TGTGCCAGCAGCTTGGCCGACCGGAACTCAGGCTACACCTTC
size: many
D: -
length: 14
V: TRBV5-5
J: TRBJ1-2

CDR3: CASSQVTGGLGTQYF
DNA: TGTGCCAGCAGCCAAGTGACAGGGGGCTTAGGTACGCAGTATTTT
size: many
D: TRBD1
length: 15
V: TRBV14
J: TRBJ2-3

CDR3: CASGILGQEQFF
DNA: TGCGCCAGTGGTATCTTAGGACAAGAGCAGTTCTTC
size: once
D: -
length: 12
V: TRBV19
J: TRBJ2-1

CDR3: CASSKLRAGSTIEQYF
DNA: TGTGCCAGCAGTAAATTAAGGGCGGGGAGTACGATCGAGCAGTACTTC
size: -
D: -
length: 16
V: TRBV7-8
J: TRBJ2-7

CDR3: CASWENPNYGYTF
DNA: TGTGCCAGTTGGGAGAACCCTAACTATGGCTACACCTTC
size: many
D: -
length: 13
V: TRBV2
J: TRBJ1-2